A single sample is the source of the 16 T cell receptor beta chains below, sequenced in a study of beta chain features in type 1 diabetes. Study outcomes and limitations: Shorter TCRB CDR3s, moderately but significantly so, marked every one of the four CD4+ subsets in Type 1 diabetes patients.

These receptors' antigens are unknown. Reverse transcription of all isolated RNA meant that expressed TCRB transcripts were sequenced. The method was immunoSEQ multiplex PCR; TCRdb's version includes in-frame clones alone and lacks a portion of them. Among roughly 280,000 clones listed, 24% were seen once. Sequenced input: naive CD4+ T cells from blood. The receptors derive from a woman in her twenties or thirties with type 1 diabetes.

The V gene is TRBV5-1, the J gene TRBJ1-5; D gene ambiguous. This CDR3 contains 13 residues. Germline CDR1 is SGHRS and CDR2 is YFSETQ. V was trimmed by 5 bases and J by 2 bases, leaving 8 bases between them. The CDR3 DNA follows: TGCGCCAGCAGTCGACTGGGCAATCAGCCCCAGCATTTT. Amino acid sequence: CASSRLGNQPQHF.

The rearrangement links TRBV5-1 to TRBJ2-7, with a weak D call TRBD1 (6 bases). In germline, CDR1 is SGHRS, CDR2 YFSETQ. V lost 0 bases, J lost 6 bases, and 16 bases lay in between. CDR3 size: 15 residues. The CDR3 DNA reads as TGCGCCAGCAGCTTGGAGGGCCAGGGGATCCGCGAGCAGTACTTC. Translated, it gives CASSLEGQGIREQYF.

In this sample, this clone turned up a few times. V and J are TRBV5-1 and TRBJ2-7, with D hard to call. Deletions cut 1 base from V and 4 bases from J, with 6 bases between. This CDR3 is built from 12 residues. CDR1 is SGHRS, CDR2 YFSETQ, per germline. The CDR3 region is CASSLPGYEQYF. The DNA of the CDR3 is TGCGCCAGCAGCTTGCCGGGTTACGAGCAGTACTTC.

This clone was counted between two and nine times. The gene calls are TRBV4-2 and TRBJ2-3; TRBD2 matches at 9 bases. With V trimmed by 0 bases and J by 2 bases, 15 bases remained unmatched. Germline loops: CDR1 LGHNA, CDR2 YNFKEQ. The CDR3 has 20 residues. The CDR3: CASSQDLDLPSGTNTDTQYF. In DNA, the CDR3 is TGTGCCAGCAGCCAAGATCTGGACTTGCCTAGCGGGACGAACACAGATACGCAGTATTTT.

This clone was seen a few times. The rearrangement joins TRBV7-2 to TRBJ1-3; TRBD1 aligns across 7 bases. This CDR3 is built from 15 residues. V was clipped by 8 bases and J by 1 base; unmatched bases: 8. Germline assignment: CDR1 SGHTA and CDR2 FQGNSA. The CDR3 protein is CASPLAGGSGNTIYF. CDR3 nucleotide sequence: TGTGCCAGCCCCCTGGCAGGGGGATCTGGAAACACCATATATTTT.

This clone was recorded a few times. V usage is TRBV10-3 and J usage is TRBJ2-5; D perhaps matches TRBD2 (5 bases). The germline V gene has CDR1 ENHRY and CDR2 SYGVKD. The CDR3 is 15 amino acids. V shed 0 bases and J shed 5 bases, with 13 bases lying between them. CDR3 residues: CAISESRLRLETQYF. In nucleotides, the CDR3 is TGTGCCATCAGTGAGTCCCGACTAAGGTTGGAGACCCAGTACTTC.

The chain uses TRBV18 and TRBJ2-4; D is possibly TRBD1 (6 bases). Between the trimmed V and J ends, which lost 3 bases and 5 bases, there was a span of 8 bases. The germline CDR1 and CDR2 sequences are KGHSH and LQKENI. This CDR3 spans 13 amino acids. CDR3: CASSPGHENIQYF. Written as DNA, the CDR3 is TGTGCCAGCTCACCGGGACACGAAAACATTCAGTACTTC.

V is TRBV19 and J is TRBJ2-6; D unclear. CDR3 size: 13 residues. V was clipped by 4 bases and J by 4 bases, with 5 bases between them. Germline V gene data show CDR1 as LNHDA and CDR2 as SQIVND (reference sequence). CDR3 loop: CASSNSGANVLTF. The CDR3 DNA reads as TGTGCCAGTAGTAACTCGGGGGCCAACGTCCTGACTTTC.

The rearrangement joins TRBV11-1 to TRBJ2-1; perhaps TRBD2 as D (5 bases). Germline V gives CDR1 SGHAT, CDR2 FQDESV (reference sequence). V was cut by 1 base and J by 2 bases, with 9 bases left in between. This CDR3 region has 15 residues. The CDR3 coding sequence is TGTGCCAGCAGCTTAGAAAGCGGTACCTACAATGAGCAGTTCTTC. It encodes CASSLESGTYNEQFF.

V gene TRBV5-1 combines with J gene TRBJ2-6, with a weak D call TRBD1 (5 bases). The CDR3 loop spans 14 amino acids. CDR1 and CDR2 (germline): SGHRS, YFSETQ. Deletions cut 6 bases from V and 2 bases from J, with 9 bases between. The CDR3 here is CASNMDTGANVLTF. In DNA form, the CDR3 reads TGCGCCAGCAACATGGACACTGGGGCCAACGTCCTGACTTTC.

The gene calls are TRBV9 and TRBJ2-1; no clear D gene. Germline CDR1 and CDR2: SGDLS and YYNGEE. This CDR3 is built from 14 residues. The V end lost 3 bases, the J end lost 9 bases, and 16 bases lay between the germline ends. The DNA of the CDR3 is TGTGCCAGCAGCGCCCGCCGTACCACTCCTGAGCAGTTCTTC. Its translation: CASSARRTTPEQFF.

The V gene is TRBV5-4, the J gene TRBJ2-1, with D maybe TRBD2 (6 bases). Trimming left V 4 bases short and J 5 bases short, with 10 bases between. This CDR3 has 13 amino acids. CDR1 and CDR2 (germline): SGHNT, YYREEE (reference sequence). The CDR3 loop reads CASSPTRNNEQFF. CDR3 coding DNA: TGTGCCAGCAGCCCGACTAGGAACAATGAGCAGTTCTTC.

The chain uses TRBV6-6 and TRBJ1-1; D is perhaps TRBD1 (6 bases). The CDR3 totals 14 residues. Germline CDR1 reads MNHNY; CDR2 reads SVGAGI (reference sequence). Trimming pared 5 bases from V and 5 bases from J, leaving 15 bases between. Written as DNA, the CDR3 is TGTGCCAGCAGTATACGAGGGGGTGAGACTGAAGCTTTCTTT. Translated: CASSIRGGETEAFF.

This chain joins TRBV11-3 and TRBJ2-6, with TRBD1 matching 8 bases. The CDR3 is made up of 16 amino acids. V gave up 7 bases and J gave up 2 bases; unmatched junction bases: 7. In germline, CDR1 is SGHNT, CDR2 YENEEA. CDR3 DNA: TGTGCCAGCACCTCAGGGGGCGCGGCTGGGGCCAACGTCCTGACTTTC. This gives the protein CASTSGGAAGANVLTF.

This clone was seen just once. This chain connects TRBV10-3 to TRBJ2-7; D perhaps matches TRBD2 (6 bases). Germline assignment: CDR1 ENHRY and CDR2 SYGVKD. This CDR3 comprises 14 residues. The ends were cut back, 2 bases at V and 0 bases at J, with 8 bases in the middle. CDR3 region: CAISEQRASYEQYF. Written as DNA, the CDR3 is TGTGCCATCAGTGAGCAGCGGGCCTCCTACGAGCAGTACTTC.

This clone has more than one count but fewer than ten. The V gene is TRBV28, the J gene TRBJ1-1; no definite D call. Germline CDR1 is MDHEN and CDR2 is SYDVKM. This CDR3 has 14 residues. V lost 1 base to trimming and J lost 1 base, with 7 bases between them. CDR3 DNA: TGTGCCAGCAGTTTATTCGGTCCGAACACTGAAGCTTTCTTT. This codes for CASSLFGPNTEAFF.